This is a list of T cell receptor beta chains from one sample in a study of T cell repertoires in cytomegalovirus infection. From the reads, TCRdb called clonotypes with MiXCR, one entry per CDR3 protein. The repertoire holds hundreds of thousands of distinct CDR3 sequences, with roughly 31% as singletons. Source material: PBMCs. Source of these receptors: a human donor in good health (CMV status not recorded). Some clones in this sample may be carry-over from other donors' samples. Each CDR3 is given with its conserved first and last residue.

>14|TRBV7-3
CASSLGIAGSEQYF
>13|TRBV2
CASKQEGISEAFF
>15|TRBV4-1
CASSQGFSPNYAYTF
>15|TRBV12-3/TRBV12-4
CASSFLPNRYQPQHF
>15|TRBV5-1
CASSWGGPDTGELFF
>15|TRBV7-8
CASSQRTGPFETQYF
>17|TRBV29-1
CSVEDGRGGGNPYEQYF
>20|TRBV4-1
CASSQVPPSPTGIYNSPLHF
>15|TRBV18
CASSPLDRANSPLHF
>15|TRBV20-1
CSAPAPGRSNQPQHF
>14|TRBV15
CATSRVVRTYEQYF
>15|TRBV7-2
CASSPGPGRGQPQHF
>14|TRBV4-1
CASSQDTGGRTQYF
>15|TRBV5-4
CASSLPGGGNNEQFF
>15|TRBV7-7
CASSTTGTDHNEQFF
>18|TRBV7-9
CASSLVPSNTGRNTEAFF
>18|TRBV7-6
CASSYGGSQGPANTEAFF
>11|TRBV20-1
CSARKDQPQHF
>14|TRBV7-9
CASSLDGKKDTQYF
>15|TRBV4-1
CASSQADRNQETQYF
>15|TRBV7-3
CASSSGRFRGQPQHF
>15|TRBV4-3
CASSQVQLDTGELFF
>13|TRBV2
CASGGQGVHEQYF
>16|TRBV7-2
CASSPLAGGSSYEQYF
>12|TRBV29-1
CSVQGQSYEQYF
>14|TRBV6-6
CASSKDREYQPQHF
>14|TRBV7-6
CASSLGGPFDEQFF
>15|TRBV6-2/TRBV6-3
CASSYLAGAGGEQFF
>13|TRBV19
CASSTRQSTEAFF
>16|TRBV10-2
CASSESYPGDTGELFF
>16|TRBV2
CASSALDRAWTVEAFF
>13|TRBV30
CAWSTGTDTEAFF
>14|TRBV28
CASSPQREEETQYF
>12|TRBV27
CASKTSWDEQFF
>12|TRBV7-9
CASSGRDLEAFF
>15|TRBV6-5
CASSYGYTSNRPQHF
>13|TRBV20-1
CSAPRETSYEQYF
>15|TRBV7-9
CASSTGTGRGDEAFF
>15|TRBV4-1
CASSQPGHVGEKLFF
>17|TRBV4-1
CASSQHGRGGTTDTQYF
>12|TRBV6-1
CASRHRGGEQYF
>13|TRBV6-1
CASRDRTTDTQYF
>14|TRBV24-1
CATNVSGGASEQFF
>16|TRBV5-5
CASSRIRDRAQETQYF
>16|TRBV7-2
CASSPRGTSGAYEQYF
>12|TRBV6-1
CASTRLYNEQFF
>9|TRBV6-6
CAGQDTQYF
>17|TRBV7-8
CASSSSPDNSYNSPLHF
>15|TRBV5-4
CASSLPGQAIDEQFF
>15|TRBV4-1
CASIDRDIPSYEQYF
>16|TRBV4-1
CASTSSPSGRSDEQFF
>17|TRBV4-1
CASSQEVNPRTGNTIYF
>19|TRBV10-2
CASSDPPLRTVPSTDTQYF